The clone carrying this TCR beta chain turned up a few times. Its antigen is not identified. The data were taken from a study of T cells in Graves' hyperthyroidism and ophthalmopathy. Study observations and caveats: Most clonotypes that expanded in the thyroid above 0.001 also showed up in blood.

Hyperthyroidism had been newly diagnosed in patients aged 18 to 65, and its duration was under 2 months. The CDR3 regions of TCR beta were amplified from RNA transcripts. A set of HTBI primers served as the primers for a first-round RT-PCR of the TCR CDR3. Each CDR3 protein gets one entry after TCRdb re-called the multiplex PCR reads with MiXCR. The table lists a few hundred thousand distinct CDR3 sequences, approximately 25% of them singletons. This TCR derives from a man in his fifties or sixties with Graves' hyperthyroidism. Sequenced input: blood.

CDR3 in amino acids: CASSPTGNGNSPLHF. The CDR3 nucleotides read TGTGCCAGCAGCCCCACAGGGAATGGTAATTCACCCCTCCACTTT. The chain links TRBV9 to TRBJ1-6, with D perhaps matching TRBD1 (6 bases). The CDR3 has 15 residues. Trimming shortened V by 4 bases and J by 6 bases, and 14 bases separated the two germline ends. From germline, CDR1 is SGDLS and CDR2 YYNGEE.